These 28 T cell receptor beta chains came from one sample sequenced in a study of blood T cell repertoires in COVID-19. TCRdb's table, derived via immunoSEQ multiplex PCR, lists solely in-frame clones and lacks some. The sample lists over 100,000 clones; about 89% were seen once. The sample comprised peripheral blood. The source of these receptors is a man aged 55 to 70 with COVID-19, enrolled during active disease.

The J gene is TRBJ2-2, the V gene TRBV27; maybe TRBD1 (5 bases). The CDR3 has 14 amino acids. Trimming shortened V by 2 bases and J by 5 bases, and 9 bases separated the two germline ends. Germline assignment: CDR1 MNHEY and CDR2 SMNVEV (reference sequence). CDR3 region: CASSLIRGTGELFF. As DNA, the CDR3 is TGTGCCAGCAGTTTAATTAGGGGAACCGGGGAGCTGTTTTTT.

The rearrangement uses TRBV7-9 and TRBJ2-3; 7 bases map to TRBD2. The CDR3 contains 15 residues. Germline V CDR1 and CDR2: SEHNR, FQNEAQ (reference sequence). V dropped 4 bases and J dropped 6; count of bases not matched to a gene: 10. The CDR3 reads CASSYRSGATDTQYF. The CDR3 DNA reads TGTGCCAGCAGCTACCGGAGCGGGGCCACGGATACGCAGTATTTT.

This chain uses TRBV28 with TRBJ1-6; tentative D call: TRBD1 (5 bases). Germline V gene lookup returns CDR1 MDHEN and CDR2 SYDVKM. The CDR3 totals 16 residues. V lost 5 bases and J 5 bases, leaving 16 bases between the germline ends. CDR3 region: CASSALGGGDNSPLHF. The CDR3 region has the DNA TGTGCCAGCAGTGCCCTGGGGGGGGGTGATAATTCACCCCTCCACTTT.

The V and J genes are TRBV19 and TRBJ1-5; D perhaps matches TRBD1 (6 bases). V dropped 1 base and J dropped 3 bases, with 7 bases sitting between them. The germline V gene has CDR1 LNHDA and CDR2 SQIVND (reference sequence). The CDR3 covers 14 residues. The CDR3 loop is CASSIGDNNQPQHF. The DNA of the CDR3 is TGTGCCAGTAGTATAGGGGACAACAATCAGCCCCAGCATTTT.

This rearrangement joins TRBV25-1 to TRBJ1-2; D perhaps matches TRBD1 (5 bases). Germline CDR1 and CDR2: MGHDK and SYGVNS. Trimming removed 1 base from V and 6 bases from J, with 12 bases in between. The CDR3 length is 14 residues. The CDR3 here is CASSEFGGLHGYTF. DNA of the CDR3: TGTGCCAGCAGTGAATTCGGGGGACTTCATGGCTACACCTTC.

In its sample, this clone was seen once. This chain links TRBV5-4 with TRBJ1-1, with TRBD1 matching 8 bases. V trimming: 3 bases; J trimming: 10 bases; junction bases outside the gene matches: 8. The CDR3 runs to 13 residues. Germline loops: CDR1 SGHNT, CDR2 YYREEE (reference sequence). The CDR3: CASSSGQDGVAFF. Here the CDR3 DNA reads TGTGCCAGCAGCTCGGGACAGGATGGGGTAGCTTTCTTT. The variable domain in full, completed from reference TRBV5-4 and TRBJ1-1, reads ETGVTQSPTHLIKTRGQQVTLRCSSQSGHNTVSWYQQALGQGPQFIFQYYREEENGRGNFPPRFSGLQFPNYSSELNVNALELDDSALYLCASSSGQDGVAFFGQGTRLTVV.

In regard to this clone: Other DNA sequences from this sample encode an identical CDR3 as well. The chain employs TRBV27 and TRBJ1-6; 7 bases map to TRBD1. This CDR3 spans 13 amino acids. V lost 3 bases and J lost 7; bases outside the gene matches: 0. The germline CDR1 and CDR2 sequences are MNHEY and SMNVEV (reference sequence). The CDR3 sequence is CASSFRGNSPLHF. For the CDR3, the DNA is TGTGCCAGCAGTTTCAGGGGGAATTCACCCCTCCACTTT.

This chain links TRBV19 with TRBJ2-3; 9 bases fit TRBD2. V lost 5 bases to trimming and J lost 2 bases; unmatched junction nucleotides: 5. The CDR3 covers 15 residues. The germline gives CDR1 LNHDA, CDR2 SQIVND (reference sequence). The CDR3 DNA follows: TGTGCCAGTAGTGCGGCTAGCGGGGTCACAGATACGCAGTATTTT. It specifies CASSAASGVTDTQYF.

The chain links TRBV7-3 to TRBJ2-1; unclear D gene. V gave up 2 bases and J gave up 6 bases, with 14 bases separating them. The CDR3 spans 15 residues. Germline assignment: CDR1 SGHTA and CDR2 FQGTGA. The CDR3 is CASSLFGSSGNEQFF. CDR3 in DNA: TGTGCCAGCAGCTTATTTGGGTCCTCGGGCAATGAGCAGTTCTTC.

The chain is built from TRBV19 and TRBJ1-1, with 9 bases matching TRBD1. After removal of 7 bases from V and 0 bases from J, the junction contained 15 bases not matched to a gene. The CDR3 is 18 residues long. Germline V gene data show CDR1 as LNHDA and CDR2 as SQIVND (reference sequence). The CDR3 reads CASTPAGGTGLMNTEAFF. The CDR3 DNA reads TGTGCCAGTACCCCTGCCGGCGGGACAGGGCTCATGAACACTGAAGCTTTCTTT.

The V gene is TRBV19, the J gene TRBJ1-1, with 8 bases that match TRBD1. The CDR3 length is 15 residues. The germline CDR1 and CDR2 sequences are LNHDA and SQIVND (reference sequence). J lost 3 bases, V lost 3 bases, and 6 bases had no gene match. The CDR3 sequence is CASSMAGGKYTEAFF. CDR3 bases: TGTGCCAGTAGTATGGCAGGGGGCAAGTACACTGAAGCTTTCTTT.

The J gene is TRBJ1-3, the V gene TRBV29-1, with TRBD1 identical over 8 bases. Germline V gene data show CDR1 as SQVTM and CDR2 as ANQGSEA. The CDR3 is 15 residues long. V lost 4 bases to trimming and J lost 0 bases; unmatched junction nucleotides: 5. The CDR3 DNA sequence: TGCAGCGTTGCCGGGACAGGCATCTCTGGAAACACCATATATTTT. It translates to CSVAGTGISGNTIYF.

The rearrangement links TRBV6-5 to TRBJ1-6; the D gene is possibly TRBD1 (5 bases). V was shortened by 6 bases and J by 9 bases, with 18 bases between the two germline ends. This CDR3 has 15 amino acids. In germline, CDR1 is MNHEY, CDR2 SVGAGI. The CDR3 protein is CASSQDTGVSSPLHF. The CDR3 region has the DNA TGTGCCAGCAGCCAGGATACAGGAGTATCTTCACCCCTCCACTTT.

The chain uses TRBV6-5 and TRBJ1-4; D remains unclear. The V gene's germline CDR1 is MNHEY and CDR2 SVGAGI. Trimming removed 10 bases from V and 4 bases from J, with 13 bases in between. The CDR3 covers 13 residues. This CDR3 is CATRRLRNEKLFF. The CDR3 nucleotides read TGTGCCACCCGGCGACTTCGTAATGAAAAACTGTTTTTT.

CDR3 DNA: TGTGCCAGCAGCCAAAACCACAGAAATCAGCCCCAGCATTTT. Translating it yields CASSQNHRNQPQHF. The rearrangement joins TRBV16 to TRBJ1-5, with unresolved D. This CDR3 contains 14 residues. V was pared by 2 bases and J by 4 bases, with 9 bases between. Germline assignment: CDR1 KGHSY and CDR2 FQNENV.

The V and J genes are TRBV2 and TRBJ1-2; 9 bases fit TRBD1. Germline loops: CDR1 SNHLY, CDR2 FYNNEI. CDR3 length equals 12 residues. Germline trimming cut 5 bases from V and 7 bases from J; bases unmatched to any gene: 2. This CDR3 reads CASSPQGAGYTF. CDR3 bases: TGTGCCAGCAGTCCACAGGGGGCTGGCTACACCTTC.

The table lists this clone with a few counts. This rearrangement joins TRBV7-9 to TRBJ1-6; 9 nucleotides align to TRBD1. The CDR3 runs to 14 residues. Trimming removed 5 bases from V and 5 bases from J; junction bases left unmatched: 1. Germline V gene sequence: CDR1 SEHNR, CDR2 FQNEAQ (reference sequence). CDR3 in DNA: TGTGCCAGCAGCCGGACAGGGGATAATTCACCCCTCCACTTT. Its protein product is CASSRTGDNSPLHF.

This chain joins TRBV15 and TRBJ1-1; TRBD1 is a possible D gene (5 bases). The CDR3 extends over 15 amino acids. Germline-derived CDR1 and CDR2 are LNHNV and YYDKDF (reference sequence). The V end lost 0 bases, the J end lost 5 bases, and 13 bases lay between the germline ends. In DNA, the CDR3 is TGTGCCACCAGCAGAGATGGAAGGGGTGAGACTGAAGCTTTCTTT. It codes for CATSRDGRGETEAFF. Drawing the rest from reference TRBV15 and TRBJ1-1, the complete variable domain is DAMVIQNPRYQVTQFGKPVTLSCSQTLNHNVMYWYQQKSSQAPKLLFHYYDKDFNNEADTPDNFQSRRPNTSFCFLDIRSPGLGDTAMYLCATSRDGRGETEAFFGQGTRLTVV.

This CDR3 reads CASSLRVGTEAFF. The CDR3 bases are TGTGCCAGCAGCCTGAGGGTAGGGACTGAAGCTTTCTTT. This chain connects TRBV7-8 to TRBJ1-1; D remains unclear. The CDR3 loop spans 13 amino acids. CDR1 SGHVS and CDR2 FQNEAQ come from the germline V gene. Between the trimmed V and J ends, which lost 5 bases and 5 bases, there was a span of 12 bases.

The chain employs TRBV5-1 and TRBJ1-5, with TRBD1 matching over 7 bases. With V trimmed by 1 base and J by 2 bases, 3 bases remained unmatched. The CDR3 is 15 residues long. Per germline, CDR1 SGHRS and CDR2 YFSETQ. The CDR3 bases are TGCGCCAGCAGCTTGACAGGGGAGGGCAATCAGCCCCAGCATTTT. Protein: CASSLTGEGNQPQHF. The whole variable domain, remainder taken from reference TRBV5-1 and TRBJ1-5, is KAGVTQTPRYLIKTRGQQVTLSCSPISGHRSVSWYQQTPGQGLQFLFEYFSETQRNKGNFPGRFSGRQFSNSRSEMNVSTLELGDSALYLCASSLTGEGNQPQHFGDGTRLSIL.

The V call is TRBV6-6, the J call TRBJ2-1; tentative D call: TRBD2 (5 bases). Germline CDR1 is MNHNY and CDR2 is SVGAGI (reference sequence). V was trimmed by 2 bases and J by 9 bases, leaving 11 bases between them. The CDR3 is made up of 13 amino acids. The CDR3 spells CASSYREEAEQFF. Here the CDR3 DNA reads TGTGCCAGCAGTTACCGCGAGGAGGCTGAGCAGTTCTTC.

This sequence joins TRBV11-2 and TRBJ2-5; D perhaps matches TRBD1 (6 bases). CDR1 and CDR2 (germline): SGHAT, FQNNGV. With 2 bases removed from V and 2 bases from J, the gap between germline ends came to 12 bases. CDR3 length: 15 amino acids. CDR3: CASSLLWGPQETQYF. In DNA, the CDR3 is TGTGCCAGCAGCTTATTGTGGGGGCCGCAAGAGACCCAGTACTTC.

V usage is TRBV5-4 and J usage is TRBJ1-1; maybe TRBD1 (5 bases). The CDR3 is 15 residues long. CDR1 and CDR2 (germline): SGHNT, YYREEE (reference sequence). V was trimmed by 4 bases and J by 0 bases, leaving 13 bases between them. The CDR3 nucleotides are TGTGCCAGCAGCCCGGCGCAGGGTTTGAACACTGAAGCTTTCTTT. Its protein is CASSPAQGLNTEAFF.

The chain uses TRBV24-1 and TRBJ1-1, with D possibly matching TRBD1 (6 bases). This CDR3 is 13 amino acids long. In germline, CDR1 is KGHDR, CDR2 SFDVKD. V was trimmed by 5 bases and J by 1 base, leaving 7 bases between them. CDR3 protein: CATSARGNTEAFF. The DNA for the CDR3 is TGTGCCACCAGTGCCAGGGGGAACACTGAAGCTTTCTTT.

The CDR3 sequence: CASSPSLGGQSYEQYF. The CDR3 DNA reads as TGTGCCAGCAGCCCGAGTTTGGGGGGGCAATCTTACGAGCAGTACTTC. The V call is TRBV7-2, the J call TRBJ2-7; weak D call: TRBD2 (7 bases). CDR3 length: 16 residues. Trimming stripped 5 bases from V and 4 bases from J, with 21 bases between. Germline CDR1 and CDR2: SGHTA and FQGNSA.

This rearrangement joins TRBV29-1 to TRBJ1-2; 10 bases are a match to TRBD1. Germline V lookup: CDR1 SQVTM, CDR2 ANQGSEA. J gave up 7 bases and V 7 bases, and 6 bases lay outside the gene matches. CDR3 length equals 12 residues. The CDR3 coding sequence is TGCAGCGCATGGACAGGGGGGTCTGGCTACACCTTC. Translated: CSAWTGGSGYTF.

This clone was observed once. The gene calls are TRBV2 and TRBJ1-2; D gene ambiguous. Germline CDR1 is SNHLY and CDR2 is FYNNEI. The CDR3 contains 13 residues. Between the trimmed V and J ends, which lost 6 bases and 2 bases, there was a span of 10 bases. CDR3 residues: CASRAGINYGYTF. CDR3 in DNA: TGTGCCAGCAGGGCCGGGATCAACTATGGCTACACCTTC.

V is TRBV30 and J is TRBJ1-1; D gene uncertain. Germline CDR1 reads GTSNPN; CDR2 reads SVGIG (reference sequence). Between the trimmed V and J ends, which lost 3 bases and 3 bases, there was a span of 17 bases. CDR3 length: 15 amino acids. This CDR3 reads CAWRVPTREYTEAFF. CDR3 DNA sequence: TGTGCCTGGAGGGTCCCCACCCGGGAGTACACTGAAGCTTTCTTT.